The 29 T cell receptor beta chains below come from one sample, sequenced in a study of cytomegalovirus exposure and HLA in healthy donors. The PCR was carried out with 60 Vbeta primers and 13 Jbeta primers. The protocol was immunoSEQ multiplex PCR, while the TCRdb copy is restricted to in-frame clones and leaves out a portion. The data hold around 150,000 clones, with over 50% observed a single time. Sequencing input: PBMCs. These receptors all come from a human donor in good health.

The chain carries TRBV10-3 and TRBJ2-3; 7 nucleotides line up with TRBD1. Germline CDR1 reads ENHRY; CDR2 reads SYGVKD. V was clipped by 5 bases and J by 0 bases; unmatched bases: 14. The CDR3 has 18 amino acids. The CDR3 DNA reads TGTGCCATCAGTCTAAGACCGGGACAGACGACTAGCACAGATACGCAGTATTTT. Translating it yields CAISLRPGQTTSTDTQYF.

This clone was observed a handful of times. The chain combines TRBV27 with TRBJ2-7, with D possibly being TRBD2 (6 bases). With 8 bases removed from V and 7 bases from J, the gap between germline ends came to 12 bases. Germline CDR1 reads MNHEY; CDR2 reads SMNVEV (reference sequence). The CDR3 has 11 residues. CDR3 sequence reads: CASGRGREQYF. The CDR3 DNA is TGTGCCAGCGGGCGGGGTCGGGAGCAGTACTTC.

The gene calls are TRBV7-3 and TRBJ2-3, with 9 positions matching TRBD2. CDR1 and CDR2 from the germline V gene are SGHTA and FQGTGA. The CDR3 is made up of 14 amino acids. V lost 3 bases to trimming and J lost 5 bases; unmatched junction nucleotides: 3. The CDR3 nucleotides are TGTGCCAGCAGCTTGCTAGCGGGATTAGATACGCAGTATTTT. It is translated as CASSLLAGLDTQYF.

This chain uses TRBV29-1 with TRBJ1-2; D is unclear. The CDR3 loop spans 11 amino acids. The germline CDR1 and CDR2 sequences are SQVTM and ANQGSEA. V lost 5 bases and J lost 6, with 10 bases in between. CDR3 sequence: CSVSYQDGYTF. The CDR3 DNA reads as TGCAGCGTTTCTTACCAGGATGGCTACACCTTC.

This rearrangement joins TRBV9 to TRBJ2-3; D may be TRBD2 (5 bases). The V end was cut by 2 bases, the J end by 5 bases, with 15 bases between. In germline, CDR1 is SGDLS, CDR2 YYNGEE. The CDR3 is 15 residues long. CDR3 nucleotides: TGTGCCAGCAGCGTTCACCCGGGGAAGGGAGATACGCAGTATTTT. It specifies CASSVHPGKGDTQYF.

The rearrangement joins TRBV7-3 to TRBJ2-7; 9 bases line up with TRBD2. The CDR3 extends over 13 amino acids. Germline loops: CDR1 SGHTA, CDR2 FQGTGA. V was clipped by 5 bases and J by 7 bases; unmatched bases: 6. In DNA form, the CDR3 reads TGTGCCAGCAGCCCTATAGCGGGAGTTGAGCAGTACTTC. Translating it yields CASSPIAGVEQYF. Full variable domain (outside the CDR3, taken from reference TRBV7-3 and TRBJ2-7): GAGVSQTPSNKVTEKGKYVELRCDPISGHTALYWYRQSLGQGPEFLIYFQGTGAADDSGLPNDRFFAVRPEGSVSTLKIQRTERGDSAVYLCASSPIAGVEQYFGPGTRLTVT.

This chain joins TRBV2 and TRBJ2-2; the D gene is possibly TRBD2 (6 bases). Deletions cut 4 bases from V and 1 base from J, with 10 bases between. CDR1 SNHLY and CDR2 FYNNEI come from the germline V gene. The CDR3 spans 15 residues. As DNA, the CDR3 is TGTGCCAGCAGTGTCGGCGGGGTGAACACCGGGGAGCTGTTTTTT. Residues: CASSVGGVNTGELFF.

This clone has more than one count but fewer than ten. This rearrangement joins TRBV29-1 to TRBJ2-5; TRBD2 aligns across 11 bases. The CDR3 has 15 amino acids. The V gene's germline CDR1 is SQVTM and CDR2 ANQGSEA. J gave up 5 bases and V 6 bases, and 11 bases lay outside the gene matches. In DNA form, the CDR3 reads TGCAGCGTACTTGGGCTAGCGGGAGGCTTCGAGACCCAGTACTTC. This translates into CSVLGLAGGFETQYF.

The CDR3 is CASSYGTGSTTEAFF. As DNA, the CDR3 is TGTGCCAGCAGTTACGGTACAGGGTCGACCACTGAAGCTTTCTTT. V usage is TRBV6-5 and J usage is TRBJ1-1, with D tentatively TRBD1 (6 bases). The CDR3 length is 15 residues. Germline assignment: CDR1 MNHEY and CDR2 SVGAGI. V was shortened by 2 bases and J by 4 bases, with 14 bases between the two germline ends.

The gene calls are TRBV9 and TRBJ2-7; the match to TRBD2 covers 8 bases. CDR3 length equals 15 residues. Germline values: CDR1 SGDLS, CDR2 YYNGEE. V lost 2 bases and J lost 4; bases outside the gene matches: 8. The CDR3: CASSVRGASQYEQYF. CDR3 in DNA: TGTGCCAGCAGCGTGCGGGGGGCTAGCCAGTACGAGCAGTACTTC.

The gene calls are TRBV2 and TRBJ2-1, with TRBD2 matching over 13 bases. The V gene end was trimmed by 5 bases and the J gene end by 8 bases; junction bases not matched to a gene: 9. The CDR3 covers 16 residues. Looked up from germline, CDR1 is SNHLY and CDR2 is FYNNEI. For the CDR3, the DNA is TGTGCCAGCAGTCCAAGGACTAGCGGGAGTAGGGATGAGCAGTTCTTC. Its translation: CASSPRTSGSRDEQFF.

The gene calls are TRBV7-9 and TRBJ2-3; maybe TRBD1 (6 bases). This CDR3 has 14 amino acids. V was trimmed by 5 bases and J by 2 bases, leaving 11 bases between them. Germline CDR1 SEHNR, CDR2 FQNEAQ (reference sequence). The CDR3 coding sequence is TGTGCCAGCAGCCCTTGGACAGCCACAGATACGCAGTATTTT. Its protein is CASSPWTATDTQYF.

This chain uses TRBV9 with TRBJ2-3; 8 nucleotides match TRBD2. Germline V CDR1 and CDR2: SGDLS, YYNGEE. The trim removed 2 bases at V and 3 bases at J, leaving 17 bases unmatched. The CDR3 extends over 19 amino acids. CDR3 in DNA: TGTGCCAGCAGCGTCGGGGGGGAAACGGGAATGGAGGGGACAGATACGCAGTATTTT. It codes for CASSVGGETGMEGTDTQYF.

Regarding this clone: Other DNA sequences in this sample translate to the same CDR3. V is TRBV5-1 and J is TRBJ2-3; 9 nucleotides line up with TRBD1. J lost 1 base, V lost 4 bases, and 4 bases had no gene match. The germline CDR1 and CDR2 sequences are SGHRS and YFSETQ. The length of the CDR3 is 15 residues. The CDR3 is CASSPGQGGTDTQYF. In nucleotides, the CDR3 is TGCGCCAGCAGCCCGGGACAGGGTGGCACAGATACGCAGTATTTT.

The chain is built from TRBV5-6 and TRBJ2-4, with D maybe TRBD2 (5 bases). The CDR3 length is 14 residues. With 0 bases removed from V and 10 bases from J, the gap between germline ends came to 14 bases. CDR1 and CDR2 (germline): SGHDT, YYEEEE. For the CDR3, the DNA is TGTGCCAGCAGCTTGGGGGCGGACTTAGATATTCAGTACTTC. Translated: CASSLGADLDIQYF.

With respect to this clone: Since no conserved phenylalanine or tryptophan closes the CDR3, a read error is the likely cause. CDR3 nucleotide sequence: TGTGCCAGCAGCGTTACCGGGACAGCGGTAGGCTACACCCTC. Amino acids: CASSVTGTAVGYTL. V is TRBV9 and J is TRBJ1-2, with 7 nucleotides matching TRBD1. This CDR3 is 14 amino acids long. V trimming: 2 bases; J trimming: 8 bases; junction bases outside the gene matches: 9. Germline V gene data show CDR1 as SGDLS and CDR2 as YYNGEE.

This chain links TRBV6-6 with TRBJ1-5, with TRBD1 as a possible D gene (6 bases). Germline CDR1 is MNHNY and CDR2 is SVGAGI (reference sequence). Trimming removed 2 bases from V and 5 bases from J, with 13 bases in between. CDR3 length: 15 amino acids. CDR3 bases: TGTGCCAGCAGTTACCCCGGACAGTTAGATCAGCCCCAGCATTTT. Amino acids: CASSYPGQLDQPQHF.

The CDR3 sequence is CASSPTLGQGSDEQFF. The CDR3 DNA sequence: TGTGCCAGCAGTCCCACCCTGGGACAGGGTTCCGATGAGCAGTTCTTC. The chain uses TRBV28 and TRBJ2-1; TRBD1 aligns across 9 bases. Germline CDR1 reads MDHEN; CDR2 reads SYDVKM. The V segment lost 5 bases and the J segment 8 bases; nucleotides outside the gene matches: 13. CDR3 length equals 16 residues. Full variable domain (rest looked up from reference TRBV28 and TRBJ2-1): DVKVTQSSRYLVKRTGEKVFLECVQDMDHENMFWYRQDPGLGLRLIYFSYDVKMKEKGDIPEGYSVSREKKERFSLILESASTNQTSMYLCASSPTLGQGSDEQFFGPGTRLTVL.

V gene TRBV7-2 combines with J gene TRBJ2-7; maybe TRBD1 (6 bases). This CDR3 region has 12 residues. Per germline, CDR1 SGHTA and CDR2 FQGNSA. V shed 6 bases and J shed 6 bases, with 12 bases lying between them. This CDR3 reads CASRPTGPEQYF. The CDR3 nucleotides read TGTGCCAGCAGACCCACAGGGCCCGAGCAGTACTTC. The whole variable domain, remainder taken from reference TRBV7-2 and TRBJ2-7, is GAGVSQSPSNKVTEKGKDVELRCDPISGHTALYWYRQSLGQGLEFLIYFQGNSAPDKSGLPSDRFSAERTGGSVSTLTIQRTQQEDSAVYLCASRPTGPEQYFGPGTRLTVT.

This clone was seen once. The chain is built from TRBV5-8 and TRBJ2-2, with 10 positions matching TRBD2. V was pared by 4 bases and J by 4 bases, with 1 base of the junction left unmatched. The CDR3 covers 14 residues. Germline loops: CDR1 SGHTS, CDR2 YDEGEE. The CDR3 DNA is TGTGCCAGCAGCAGGACTAGCGGCACCGGGGAGCTGTTTTTT. Protein sequence: CASSRTSGTGELFF.

A remark on this clone: A junction end diverges from the germline sequence, so it may reflect a read error. The V call is TRBV7-7, the J call TRBJ2-5, with TRBD1 matching 7 bases. The end of the DNA fits TRBJ2-7 better, so the J call may be wrong. The CDR3 sequence is 16 residues long. CDR1 is SSHAT and CDR2 is FNYEAQ in the germline V gene (reference sequence). CDR3 nucleotide sequence: TGTGCTAGCAGCTTAGCCACAGGGGCTGTACGATACGAGCAGTACTTC. Amino acids: CASSLATGAVRYEQYF.

The genes are TRBV2 and TRBJ1-5; D is unresolved. V was clipped by 7 bases and J by 6 bases, with 13 bases between them. CDR1 and CDR2 (germline): SNHLY, FYNNEI. The CDR3 totals 13 residues. The CDR3 loop reads CASNSGGIQPQHF. The CDR3 nucleotides are TGTGCCAGCAACAGTGGAGGGATTCAGCCCCAGCATTTT.

The J gene is TRBJ2-1, the V gene TRBV19; TRBD2 matches at 9 bases. The CDR3 extends over 15 amino acids. Germline V gene sequence: CDR1 LNHDA, CDR2 SQIVND (reference sequence). The trim removed 5 bases at V and 1 base at J, leaving 3 bases unmatched. CDR3 nucleotides: TGTGCCAGTAGTCCGACTAGCGGTTCCTACAATGAGCAGTTCTTC. Its protein is CASSPTSGSYNEQFF.

The chain carries TRBV10-3 and TRBJ2-3; 14 bases map to TRBD2. CDR3 size: 16 residues. Unmatched junction bases numbered 5, after V lost 5 bases and J lost 4 bases. Germline V CDR1 and CDR2: ENHRY, SYGVKD. CDR3 residues: CAISRLAGGPADTQYF. The CDR3 DNA reads as TGTGCCATCAGTCGACTAGCGGGAGGGCCCGCAGATACGCAGTATTTT.

The gene calls are TRBV6-1 and TRBJ2-1; 8 bases match TRBD2. V shed 11 bases, J shed 14 bases, and the junction held 11 bases outside the gene matches. The CDR3 sequence is 11 residues long. Germline CDR1 and CDR2: MNHNS and SASEGT. Here the CDR3 reads CAAARGTRKFF. The CDR3 DNA follows: TGTGCCGCGGCTAGGGGGACTAGGAAGTTCTTC.

The chain links TRBV7-6 to TRBJ1-5; D might be TRBD1 (6 bases). Trimming stripped 4 bases from V and 5 bases from J, with 12 bases between. Germline V CDR1 and CDR2: SGHVS, FNYEAQ. There are 14 residues in the CDR3. The CDR3 loop is CASSSDRFHQPQHF. CDR3 sequence (DNA): TGTGCCAGCAGCTCCGACAGGTTCCATCAGCCCCAGCATTTT.

As for this clone: At one end, the junction sequence differs from germline, possibly due to a read error. This sample also contains other DNA sequences that code for the same CDR3. The chain couples TRBV10-3 to TRBJ2-5; 8 bases match TRBD2. Germline CDR1 reads ENHRY; CDR2 reads SYGVKD. The CDR3 runs to 15 residues. The CDR3, as DNA: TGTGCAATCAGACCAGGCCTAGCGGGTATAGAGACCCAGTACTTC. Protein: CAIRPGLAGIETQYF.

The chain couples TRBV28 to TRBJ1-5; a weak D match, TRBD1 (5 bases). Trimming pared 3 bases from V and 4 bases from J, leaving 10 bases between. CDR1 and CDR2 from the germline V gene are MDHEN and SYDVKM. The CDR3 has 14 amino acids. CDR3: CASSFTQGNQPQHF. The CDR3 coding sequence is TGTGCCAGCAGTTTTACCCAGGGAAATCAGCCCCAGCATTTT.

V and J are TRBV5-1 and TRBJ2-1, with 13 bases identical to TRBD2. The CDR3 consists of 15 residues. The junction had 4 bases not matched to a gene; V was cut back by 4 bases and J by 6 bases. CDR1 and CDR2 from the germline V gene are SGHRS and YFSETQ. The CDR3 nucleotides read TGCGCCAGCAGCAGCCGACTAGCGGGAGGCAATGAGCAGTTCTTC. This sequence encodes CASSSRLAGGNEQFF.